This entry lists 4 T cell receptor beta chains sequenced from one sample in a study of T cell responses to AZD1222 COVID-19 vaccine (dated by TCRdb to the early 2020s). Library preparation used the immunoSEQ multiplex PCR assay. TCRdb provides this immuneACCESS table in a form limited to in-frame rearrangements. Some clones are lacking; in checked studies, under half of them reflect an unresolved V gene, and why the rest are absent is not known. The sample profile shows some 140,000 clones; 88% of them were found once. Of the sample, 4.5% to 7% falls within the top ten clones. What this sample's time point label stands for: about 28 days (+/-7) after the second vaccine dose. Specimen: peripheral blood, collected 28 days after the second AZD1222 dose. These receptors were taken from an adult who received the AZD1222 COVID-19 vaccine.

V usage is TRBV20-1 and J usage is TRBJ1-1; D remains unclear. Germline-derived CDR1 and CDR2 are DFQATT and SNEGSKA (reference sequence). This CDR3 is 11 amino acids long. The CDR3 DNA follows: TGCAGGGTATACAGCGGCCCTGAAGCTTTCTTT. Encoded protein: CRVYSGPEAFF.

The rearrangement links TRBV5-5 to TRBJ1-1; 9 bases fit TRBD1. The length of the CDR3 is 15 residues. Looked up from germline, CDR1 is SGHKS and CDR2 is YYEKEE (reference sequence). Germline trimming cut 6 bases from V and 3 bases from J; bases unmatched to any gene: 9. The CDR3 is CASTHLQGAYTEAFF. In DNA, the CDR3 is TGTGCCAGCACCCACTTACAGGGGGCGTACACTGAAGCTTTCTTT.

CDR3 residues: CASSLPANEQFF. CDR3 DNA: TGCGCCAGCAGCTTGCCGGCAAATGAGCAGTTCTTC. The rearrangement links TRBV5-1 to TRBJ2-1; D is undetermined. The V gene's germline CDR1 is SGHRS and CDR2 YFSETQ. The CDR3 spans 12 residues. V was cut by 1 base and J by 7 bases, with 6 bases left in between. The full variable domain, rest sourced from reference TRBV5-1 and TRBJ2-1, is KAGVTQTPRYLIKTRGQQVTLSCSPISGHRSVSWYQQTPGQGLQFLFEYFSETQRNKGNFPGRFSGRQFSNSRSEMNVSTLELGDSALYLCASSLPANEQFFGPGTRLTVL.

The V call is TRBV19, the J call TRBJ1-1; maybe TRBD1 (6 bases). Germline CDR1 reads LNHDA; CDR2 reads SQIVND (reference sequence). The ends were cut back, 6 bases at V and 3 bases at J, with 14 bases in the middle. The CDR3 contains 14 residues. CDR3 bases: TGTGCCAGTAGGTTCCGGACAGCAGACACTGAAGCTTTCTTT. It yields the protein CASRFRTADTEAFF. The whole variable domain, filled in from reference TRBV19 and TRBJ1-1, reads DGGITQSPKYLFRKEGQNVTLSCEQNLNHDAMYWYRQDPGQGLRLIYYSQIVNDFQKGDIAEGYSVSREKKESFPLTVTSAQKNPTAFYLCASRFRTADTEAFFGQGTRLTVV.